The present T cell receptor beta chain was sequenced within a study of T-cell reconstitution after alpha-beta-depleted transplantation in children. Germline CDR1 SGHVS, CDR2 FNYEAQ. Trimming pared 4 bases from V and 4 bases from J, leaving 7 bases between. CDR3 length equals 12 residues. Study-wide points: By about two months after transplant, alpha-beta T cells reportedly arose from several hundred graft clones that had expanded. Several patients had high TCRbeta diversity at day 60; it came from surviving recipient T cells and thymic progenitors. T-cell counts and diversity at one year following transplant were attributed mainly to newly produced T cells.

Concerning this clonotype: The antigen is not known.

The TCRbeta library incorporated unique molecular identifiers. TCRdb used MiXCR to reprocess the PCR reads, holding one entry per CDR3 protein. Among some 80,000 distinct CDR3 sequences listed, 15% to 20% were seen once. This sequence joins TRBV7-6 and TRBJ2-5; D uncertain. The sequencing here drew on PBMCs, mostly from graft donor cells, taken 360 days after TCRalphabeta/CD19-depleted stem cell transplant. The sequence came from a male patient between 2 and 10 years old who had a stem cell transplant for acute lymphoblastic leukemia, so the T cells may come from the graft donor. The CDR3 DNA is TGTGCCAGCAGCTCCCTCGGAGAGACCCAGTACTTC. This translates into CASSSLGETQYF.